These T cell receptor beta chains were read from a single sample in a study of blood T cell repertoires in COVID-19. Sequenced by immunoSEQ multiplex PCR; TCRdb stores in-frame clones only, minus some. The sample lists fewer than 100,000 clones; approximately 90% were seen once. The sample taken for sequencing was peripheral blood. The receptors were sampled from a woman older than 75 with acute or convalescent COVID-19. Each CDR3 is given with its conserved first and last residue.

v_call | cdr3_aa
TRBV9 | CASSVGAGASGETQYF
TRBV5-1 | CASSPQGAHGYEQYF
TRBV9 | CASSAIGQGEAFF
TRBV19 | CASNDRENTGELFF
TRBV11-2 | CASSLVRGGRDFAFF
TRBV6-2/TRBV6-3 | CASSIPDRKNYGYTF
TRBV18 | CASSSGTSNEQFF
TRBV29-1 | CSETLTGGDTQYF
TRBV19 | CASSIAGQGGGYTF
TRBV6-5 | CASRLTGNTGELFF
TRBV28 | CASSLWQAKETQYF
TRBV6-5 | CASSYYGEAFF
TRBV10-3 | CAISGSRTGGKGSGYTF
TRBV27 | CASSRDRGISGANVLTF
TRBV2 | CASSEALWRATEAFF
TRBV27 | CASRHPGQGYEQYF
TRBV2 | CASSQGVEKLFF
TRBV5-6 | CASSFWGTSEKLFF
TRBV28 | CASSPPGGAREKLFF
TRBV19 | CASSIQGYSNQPQHF
TRBV4-2 | CASSQGATTDTQYF
TRBV19 | CASSSPNYNEQFF
TRBV5-1 | CASSDSGTSQETQYF
TRBV6-5 | CASSKDRGYEQYF
TRBV7-9 | CASTGGWATNEKLFF
TRBV28 | CASTLVRPSEAFF